This paragraph reports one TCR beta chain. Original data processing: Amplification of reference gene primers was used by the study to estimate nucleated cell counts. This table comes from immunoSEQ multiplex PCR, and its TCRdb copy is limited to in-frame clones, with some not included. From that table come the V and J calls and clone size; the DNA was used to work out D and trimming. The data show over 150,000 clones, around 90% seen once. Seattle's cohort entered during active infection and was followed longitudinally. Germline assignment: CDR1 MDHEN and CDR2 SYDVKM. The ends were cut back, 7 bases at V and 4 bases at J, with 10 bases in the middle. CDR3 size: 12 residues. This entry comes from a study of blood T cell repertoires in COVID-19. On the study more broadly: Collection of acute and convalescent COVID-19 samples took place in the United States, Italy and Spain. From T cells, B-cell-depleted T cells, or PBMCs came the material, which was cDNA or gDNA.

The source is a man aged 55-75 years with COVID-19, enrolled during active disease. The chain uses TRBV28 and TRBJ1-1, with D possibly TRBD1 on 6 matching bases. Sequenced input: peripheral blood. The CDR3 region is CASILGGTEAFF. For the CDR3, the DNA is TGTGCCAGCATTCTAGGGGGCACTGAAGCTTTCTTT. The full variable domain, in which reference TRBV28 and TRBJ1-1 provide the parts outside the CDR3, is DVKVTQSSRYLVKRTGEKVFLECVQDMDHENMFWYRQDPGLGLRLIYFSYDVKMKEKGDIPEGYSVSREKKERFSLILESASTNQTSMYLCASILGGTEAFFGQGTRLTVV.